This entry concerns a single TCR beta chain. Its antigen remains undetermined. Nothing much larger sits one base from this clone, and base qualities are not available. The library was made by the immunoSEQ multiplex PCR assay. RNA was extracted from all samples and reverse transcribed into cDNA, which served as template for TCR sequencing. First-strand cDNA was synthesized using SuperScript III with a 2:1 mix of oligo-dT and random hexamers. A synthetic immune receptor repertoire was used to assess amplification bias, and residual bias was removed computationally. Per the authors' processing: After raw reads were preprocessed to remove errors, the CDR3 was defined following IMGT conventions as running from the conserved cysteine to phenylalanine. To get clonality, Shannon entropy was normalized by log2 of the number of productive unique TCRs and the result was subtracted from 1. Scalp TCRbeta sequences were cross-referenced with sorted blood CD4 and CD8 repertoires so that the CD4 or CD8 identity of scalp clones could be inferred. What TCRdb holds here is the immuneACCESS table cut down to in-frame rearrangements. Part of the clones is not present; checked against another copy, under half of the missing clones reflect an unresolved V gene, and the others are unexplained. V and J calls plus clone size are reproduced from that table; the DNA served to infer D and trimming. This sample lists 100,000 to 150,000 clones; 50% to 60% were detected once. The ten largest clones represent 3.5% to 5.5% of the sample.

These data come from a study of CD8+ T cells in alopecia areata (dated by TCRdb to the late 2010s). Regarding the complete study: The treated patients, all with moderate-to-severe alopecia areata, were enrolled in an open-label pilot trial of oral tofacitinib given at 5 to 10 mg twice daily. Patients stayed on tofacitinib for 6 to 18 months and then had 6 months of follow-up off drug so that delayed response and recurrence could be assessed. High-throughput TCRbeta sequencing was used to examine T cell clonal expansion in alopecia areata in both the C3H/HeJ mouse model and human patients. In humans, TCRbeta sequencing was performed on scalp tissue and on sorted CD4+ and CD8+ peripheral blood T cells from healthy controls and from patients with patchy or totalis/universalis alopecia areata. Biopsies were taken from tofacitinib-treated patients at baseline and at 4 and 24 weeks of treatment, and a later scalp biopsy was taken in several of the tofacitinib-treated patients. Scalp clonality was compared among normal scalp (n=4), patchy alopecia areata scalp (n=8), and alopecia totalis/universalis scalp (n=8). RNA was obtained with the PAXgene miRNA kit for fixed scalp, the miRNeasy kit for PBMCs, and the RNeasy kit for mouse skin. TCRbeta CDR3 regions were amplified by immunoSEQ multiplex PCR with 35 Vbeta forward and 13 Jbeta reverse primers.

Overall study outcomes, separate from this receptor: Lesional scalp, especially in alopecia totalis/universalis, showed higher clonality and more expanded CD8+ clones than normal scalp, suggesting antigenic drive. Compared with mice, TCR sequences shared between patients were less clear, possibly partly because of HLA diversity across the patient population. Scalp TCR repertoire analysis is complicated because resident alphabeta T cells in normal human skin are also sequenced, whereas mouse skin is dominated by gammadelta T cells.

Taken from cysteine to phenylalanine, the CDR3 has 12 residues. Only CDR3 DNA is held: 36 bases, read in frame from base 1. V is cut by 11 bases and J by 5 bases, and the space between the germline ends is 13 bases. Looking up the germline V gene yields CDR1 MNHNS and CDR2 SASEGT. In light of the paper, this sample's time point label describes: baseline before oral tofacitinib. Lesional scalp punch biopsies and peripheral blood were collected from alopecia areata patients. After PBMCs were isolated by density centrifugation and stained for CD3, CD4 and CD8, a FACSAria was used to sort CD4+ and CD8+ T cells.

Sequencing was performed on CD4+ T cells sorted from blood, taken at week 0. Rearrangement joined TRBV6-1 to TRBJ2-1, and TRBD1 may be the D gene, going by 6 matching bases. This TCR was recovered from a human donor with alopecia areata. The CDR3 protein is CAVQDRNNEQFF. In nucleotides, the sequence is TGTGCCGTCCAGGACAGAAACAATGAGCAGTTCTTC.